Below are 27 T cell receptor beta chains sequenced from a single sample in a study of shared clonotypes between healthy human individuals (dated by TCRdb to 2018 to 2021). Libraries were prepared through the immunoSEQ multiplex PCR assay. TCRdb's version of the immuneACCESS table is confined to in-frame rearrangements and falls short of the full clone set. An unresolved V gene accounts for under half of the shortfall where checked; the remainder is of unknown origin. In all, the sample holds 2 million to 2.5 million clones, and 85% to 95% of those were seen once. The ten largest clones add up to more than 0.35% of the sample. Material: naive CD4+ T cells from PBMCs. In light of the paper, this sample's cell subset or site label describes: CD45RA+ positively selected. These receptors all come from a man between 18 and 35 years old in good health. Some clones in this sample may be carry-over from other donors' samples.

In the case of this clone: Compared with germline, one end of the junction differs, possibly owing to a read error. The rearrangement uses TRBV7-3 and TRBJ2-1; no reliable D call. The CDR3 spans 13 residues. Germline CDR1 reads SGHTA; CDR2 reads FQGTGA. CDR3 residues: CASTLTAAHEQFF. The CDR3 DNA sequence: TGTGCCAGCACCTTAACGGCGGCGCATGAGCAGTTCTTC. The full variable domain, rest sourced from reference TRBV7-3 and TRBJ2-1, is GAGVSQTPSNKVTEKGKYVELRCDPISGHTALYWYRQSLGQGPEFLIYFQGTGAADDSGLPNDRFFAVRPEGSVSTLKIQRTERGDSAVYLCASTLTAAHEQFFGPGTRLTVL.

The chain couples TRBV7-9 to TRBJ2-7; TRBD1 matches at 8 bases. With 2 bases clipped from V and 4 bases from J, the junction kept 4 bases outside the gene matches. Germline V lookup: CDR1 SEHNR, CDR2 FQNEAQ (reference sequence). The CDR3 spans 14 residues. CDR3 in DNA: TGTGCCAGCAGCTTACAGGGGGCTGGATACGAGCAGTACTTC. Amino acid sequence: CASSLQGAGYEQYF.

The chain employs TRBV10-3 and TRBJ2-7; 8 bases align to TRBD2. Germline assignment: CDR1 ENHRY and CDR2 SYGVKD. The V gene end was trimmed by 7 bases and the J gene end by 4 bases; junction bases not matched to a gene: 3. The CDR3 is 12 residues long. The DNA of the CDR3 is TGTGCCATCACGGCTAGCGGGTACGAGCAGTACTTC. Protein product: CAITASGYEQYF.

This sequence joins TRBV27 and TRBJ2-7, with 8 bases identical to TRBD2. V lost 1 base to trimming and J lost 1 base; unmatched junction nucleotides: 3. Germline values: CDR1 MNHEY, CDR2 SMNVEV (reference sequence). The length of the CDR3 is 15 residues. CDR3 region: CASSLLASGSYEQYF. The CDR3 DNA follows: TGTGCCAGCAGTTTATTGGCTAGCGGGTCCTACGAGCAGTACTTC.

This sequence joins TRBV15 and TRBJ2-7; either TRBD1 or TRBD2 may supply D (6 bases each). Trimming shortened V by 0 bases and J by 7 bases, and 16 bases separated the two germline ends. CDR1 is LNHNV and CDR2 is YYDKDF in the germline V gene (reference sequence). This CDR3 contains 15 residues. In DNA, the CDR3 is TGTGCCACCAGCAGAGAAGGGGGGCGGGCGGAAGAGCAGTACTTC. Amino acid sequence: CATSREGGRAEEQYF. The variable domain in full, with the rest retrieved from reference TRBV15 and TRBJ2-7, is DAMVIQNPRYQVTQFGKPVTLSCSQTLNHNVMYWYQQKSSQAPKLLFHYYDKDFNNEADTPDNFQSRRPNTSFCFLDIRSPGLGDTAMYLCATSREGGRAEEQYFGPGTRLTVT.

The chain joins TRBV29-1 to TRBJ2-2; D unresolved. The CDR3 is 14 amino acids. Germline loops: CDR1 SQVTM, CDR2 ANQGSEA. Trimming cost V 6 bases and J 0 bases, with 11 bases left between them. The CDR3 sequence: CSVRTGTNTGELFF. For the CDR3, the DNA is TGCAGCGTCCGGACGGGTACGAACACCGGGGAGCTGTTTTTT.

The V and J genes are TRBV2 and TRBJ2-2; no definite D call. This CDR3 region has 17 residues. Per germline, CDR1 SNHLY and CDR2 FYNNEI. V lost 6 bases and J 6 bases, leaving 23 bases between the germline ends. DNA of the CDR3: TGTGCCAGCAGGGGCTTGGGGTCAAGTCACACACCCGGGGAGCTGTTTTTT. The encoded protein is CASRGLGSSHTPGELFF.

The rearrangement joins TRBV28 to TRBJ2-7; D perhaps matches TRBD1 (7 bases). Trimming pared 8 bases from V and 2 bases from J, leaving 19 bases between. The CDR3 length is 15 residues. Germline V gene sequence: CDR1 MDHEN, CDR2 SYDVKM. CDR3 amino acids: CASGSSGGPAYEQYF. In DNA form, the CDR3 reads TGTGCCAGCGGATCGTCAGGGGGGCCTGCCTACGAGCAGTACTTC.

This chain joins TRBV6-7 and TRBJ1-5, with 8 bases lining up with TRBD1. TRBV6-7 carries the ORF label, with uncertain function. Germline trimming cut 0 bases from V and 2 bases from J; bases unmatched to any gene: 9. This CDR3 has 18 amino acids. CDR3 protein: CASSYSTGACGGNQPQHF. The CDR3 region has the DNA TGTGCCAGCAGTTACTCGACAGGGGCGTGCGGTGGCAATCAGCCCCAGCATTTT.

The chain combines TRBV5-1 with TRBJ2-3, with 9 bases that match TRBD2. V lost 4 bases to trimming and J lost 1 base; unmatched junction nucleotides: 10. The V gene's germline CDR1 is SGHRS and CDR2 YFSETQ. The CDR3 is 17 residues long. CDR3 region: CASSPDLIAGGTDTQYF. For the CDR3, the DNA is TGCGCCAGCAGCCCAGACCTTATAGCGGGAGGCACAGATACGCAGTATTTT.

The chain combines TRBV5-4 with TRBJ2-1, with 7 bases lining up with TRBD2. The CDR3 extends over 15 amino acids. V lost 1 base and J lost 6; bases outside the gene matches: 7. Per germline, CDR1 SGHNT and CDR2 YYREEE (reference sequence). CDR3 nucleotide sequence: TGTGCCAGCAGCTTGAAGTCTAGCGGAACCAATGAGCAGTTCTTC. This sequence encodes CASSLKSSGTNEQFF.

The rearrangement links TRBV5-1 to TRBJ2-7; D tentatively fits TRBD1 or TRBD2 (6 bases each). Between the trimmed V and J ends, which lost 2 bases and 0 bases, there was a span of 15 bases. The CDR3 contains 16 residues. The V gene's germline CDR1 is SGHRS and CDR2 YFSETQ. The CDR3, as DNA: TGCGCCAGCAGCTTCGGGGGCCCTTCGAGCTCCTACGAGCAGTACTTC. Its translation: CASSFGGPSSSYEQYF.

This clone was detected a few times. The chain combines TRBV5-6 with TRBJ2-5, with no clear D. The CDR3 consists of 13 residues. Trimming left V 0 bases short and J 5 bases short, with 8 bases between. The germline V gene encodes CDR1 SGHDT and CDR2 YYEEEE. CDR3 in DNA: TGTGCCAGCAGCTTGGATCTGGTGGAGACCCAGTACTTC. This sequence encodes CASSLDLVETQYF.

This chain connects TRBV19 to TRBJ1-5; D may be TRBD1 (6 bases). Germline assignment: CDR1 LNHDA and CDR2 SQIVND (reference sequence). The length of the CDR3 is 16 residues. With 1 base removed from V and 2 bases from J, the gap between germline ends came to 12 bases. The CDR3 protein is CASSIVRGAGNQPQHF. The CDR3 nucleotides read TGTGCCAGTAGTATAGTGCGGGGGGCAGGCAATCAGCCCCAGCATTTT.

V usage is TRBV4-1 and J usage is TRBJ1-2; TRBD1 might be the D (5 bases). The CDR3 runs to 14 residues. In germline, CDR1 is MGHRA, CDR2 YSYEKL. Deletions cut 4 bases from V and 2 bases from J, with 11 bases between. DNA for the CDR3: TGCGCCAGCAGCCCAGGTGGGGGGAACTATGGCTACACCTTC. Translation gives CASSPGGGNYGYTF.

The chain has TRBV18 and TRBJ1-5, with TRBD1 matching over 8 bases. This CDR3 is built from 16 residues. Germline CDR1 is KGHSH and CDR2 is LQKENI. Losses at the gene ends were 5 bases for V and 1 base for J; bases not matched to a gene: 7. The CDR3 nucleotides read TGTGCCAGCTCAAAAGACAGGGGAGGAAGCAATCAGCCCCAGCATTTT. Translating gives CASSKDRGGSNQPQHF.

On this clone itself: Additional DNA sequences in this sample encode the identical CDR3. V usage is TRBV28 and J usage is TRBJ2-7, with D maybe TRBD2 (5 bases). The CDR3 has 14 residues. Per the germline V gene, CDR1 is MDHEN and CDR2 is SYDVKM. Deletions cut 2 bases from V and 2 bases from J, with 10 bases between. DNA of the CDR3: TGTGCCAGCAGTTTAGAGGGAGCGGCCTACGAGCAGTACTTC. Translated, it gives CASSLEGAAYEQYF.

The chain has TRBV11-3 and TRBJ2-7, with a possible D match to TRBD2 (5 bases). Between the trimmed V and J ends, which lost 5 bases and 0 bases, there was a span of 8 bases. The CDR3 is made up of 13 amino acids. Germline CDR1 and CDR2: SGHNT and YENEEA. Here the CDR3 reads CASSHTSSYEQYF. The CDR3 DNA follows: TGTGCCAGCAGCCATACTAGCTCCTACGAGCAGTACTTC.

This chain joins TRBV28 and TRBJ1-2; D unresolved. Germline lookup yields CDR1 MDHEN and CDR2 SYDVKM. V shed 8 bases and J shed 2 bases, with 9 bases lying between them. CDR3 length: 12 amino acids. The CDR3 sequence: CASLRRNYGYTF. DNA for the CDR3: TGTGCCAGCTTAAGGCGGAACTATGGCTACACCTTC.

The chain combines TRBV5-6 with TRBJ2-4, with 7 bases identical to TRBD2. The V segment lost 4 bases and the J segment 0 bases; nucleotides outside the gene matches: 4. CDR3 length: 15 residues. CDR1 and CDR2 from the germline V gene are SGHDT and YYEEEE. Here the CDR3 DNA reads TGTGCCAGCAGCCCTGGCGGGGGAGCCAAAAACATTCAGTACTTC. Encoded protein: CASSPGGGAKNIQYF. Looking up the rest from reference TRBV5-6 and TRBJ2-4 gives the full variable domain: DAGVTQSPTHLIKTRGQQVTLRCSPKSGHDTVSWYQQALGQGPQFIFQYYEEEERQRGNFPDRFSGHQFPNYSSELNVNALLLGDSALYLCASSPGGGAKNIQYFGAGTRLSVL.

In its sample, this clone was seen a few times. This sequence joins TRBV14 and TRBJ2-1; 8 bases map to TRBD2. J lost 4 bases, V lost 0 bases, and 5 bases had no gene match. Germline V lookup: CDR1 SGHDN, CDR2 FVKESK. The CDR3 is 16 residues long. CDR3 nucleotide sequence: TGTGCCAGCAGCCAAGAAATCGGGAGGGAATACAATGAGCAGTTCTTC. This sequence encodes CASSQEIGREYNEQFF.

The chain couples TRBV28 to TRBJ2-5; no firm D call. The germline gives CDR1 MDHEN, CDR2 SYDVKM. The CDR3 extends over 13 amino acids. Trimming took off 7 bases at V and 1 base at J, with 10 bases between the two ends. Here the CDR3 DNA reads TGTGCCAGCACTGGGCAGCTCCAAGAGACCCAGTACTTC. Encoded protein: CASTGQLQETQYF. Variable domain in full (rest from reference TRBV28 and TRBJ2-5): DVKVTQSSRYLVKRTGEKVFLECVQDMDHENMFWYRQDPGLGLRLIYFSYDVKMKEKGDIPEGYSVSREKKERFSLILESASTNQTSMYLCASTGQLQETQYFGPGTRLLVL.

V is TRBV7-2 and J is TRBJ2-7; TRBD2 is a possible D gene (5 bases). CDR1 is SGHTA and CDR2 is FQGNSA in the germline V gene. The V end was cut by 0 bases, the J end by 6 bases, with 9 bases between. The CDR3 covers 13 residues. For the CDR3, the DNA is TGTGCCAGCAGCTTAGCCGAGGGTGGCGAGCAGTACTTC. This gives the protein CASSLAEGGEQYF.

The genes are TRBV7-2 and TRBJ2-7; D possibly uses TRBD1 or TRBD2 (5 bases each). V lost 1 base, J lost 4 bases, and 11 bases lay in between. The CDR3 totals 14 residues. Germline CDR1 is SGHTA and CDR2 is FQGNSA. The CDR3 loop reads CASSLERGAYEQYF. The CDR3 nucleotides read TGTGCCAGCAGCTTAGAGAGGGGCGCGTACGAGCAGTACTTC.

This clone was counted only a few times. This sequence joins TRBV5-1 and TRBJ1-1, with unresolved D. Trimming took off 4 bases at V and 3 bases at J, with 10 bases between the two ends. In germline, CDR1 is SGHRS, CDR2 YFSETQ. The CDR3 contains 13 residues. CDR3 region: CASSAVPDTEAFF. The CDR3 nucleotides are TGCGCCAGCAGCGCCGTACCTGACACTGAAGCTTTCTTT.

The J gene is TRBJ1-4, the V gene TRBV28, with D maybe TRBD1 (6 bases). This CDR3 is 13 amino acids long. Germline CDR1 is MDHEN and CDR2 is SYDVKM. The V gene lost 3 bases and the J gene lost 8 bases, with 10 bases spanning the gap. The CDR3 sequence: CASSLEGEEKLFF. The CDR3 DNA follows: TGTGCCAGCAGTTTGGAGGGGGAAGAAAAACTGTTTTTT.

The count of this clone is one. The chain uses TRBV7-2 and TRBJ2-7, with 10 bases that match TRBD2. The germline V gene has CDR1 SGHTA and CDR2 FQGNSA. The V segment lost 5 bases and the J segment 2 bases; nucleotides outside the gene matches: 12. The CDR3 covers 17 residues. CDR3 in amino acids: CASSRGTSVDRPYEQYF. In nucleotides, the CDR3 is TGTGCCAGCAGCCGAGGGACTAGCGTGGACCGTCCCTACGAGCAGTACTTC.